Described below is a single T cell receptor beta chain sequence and its context. The sample belongs to a study of blood T cell repertoires in COVID-19. At the level of the study: There were acute and convalescent COVID-19 samples, and they came from the United States, Italy and Spain. Nucleic acid was either cDNA or gDNA, and it came from T cells, B-cell-depleted T cells, or PBMCs.

As processed by the authors: Using reference gene primer amplification, nucleated cell counts were estimated. Produced via immunoSEQ multiplex PCR; TCRdb's table is partial and in-frame only. V, J and clone size were drawn from that table, and D and trimming were deduced from the DNA. The sample lists 210,000 or so clones, about 90% occurring once. Germline V gives CDR1 SGDLS, CDR2 YYNGEE. Trimming took 3 bases from V and 0 from J, leaving 12 bases between them. The CDR3 is 16 residues long. This sequence originates from a man aged 45 to 65 with acute or convalescent COVID-19. The V and J genes are TRBV9 and TRBJ2-2; maybe TRBD1 (6 bases). The source material was peripheral blood. The CDR3: CASSAGTLTNTGELFF. The CDR3 nucleotides read TGTGCCAGCAGCGCCGGGACACTAACGAACACCGGGGAGCTGTTTTTT.